The 16 T cell receptor beta chains in this list originate from one sample, sequenced in a study of metastatic and nonmetastatic thyroid tumors. Thyroid surgery took place with no prior treatment in any patient. TCRdb re-called the PCR reads via MiXCR. The sample shows 42,000 or so clones, 15% to 20% of them seen only once. The sample was tumor tissue. All receptors derive from a female donor with papillary thyroid cancer or a benign thyroid nodule (not recorded which). Some clones in this sample may be carry-over from other donors' samples.

This clone was recorded many times. This same CDR3 is encoded by further DNA sequences in the sample. This sequence joins TRBV11-2 and TRBJ1-2; TRBD1 matches at 9 bases. The trim removed 5 bases at V and 5 bases at J, leaving 12 bases unmatched. The CDR3 spans 16 residues. Per germline, CDR1 SGHAT and CDR2 FQNNGV. The CDR3 sequence: CASSPLYLGQGYGYTF. The DNA of the CDR3 is TGTGCCAGCAGCCCGCTATACCTGGGACAGGGATATGGCTACACCTTC.

Concerning this clone: The junction and the germline gene differ at one end; a read error may be behind it. The J gene is TRBJ2-1, the V gene TRBV5-1, with D hard to call. In germline, CDR1 is SGHRS, CDR2 YFSETQ. The CDR3 sequence is 14 residues long. The chain's CDR3 is CASSLVGGNNEQSF. The CDR3 DNA reads as TGCGCCAGCAGCTTGGTGGGCGGTAACAATGAGCAGTCCTTC.

This clone was detected once. A much larger clone differs by one base, so this may be a read error. V and J are TRBV7-2 and TRBJ2-5; 14 bases match TRBD2. Germline CDR1 reads SGHTA; CDR2 reads FQGNSA. This CDR3 is built from 16 residues. V dropped 7 bases and J dropped 1; count of bases not matched to a gene: 5. The CDR3 reads CASITGTSGGQETQYF. The DNA for the CDR3 is TGTGCCAGCATCACCGGGACTAGCGGGGGCCAAGAGACCCAGTACTTC.

This clone appeared many times. The junction does not match germline at one end; this may be a read error. The rearrangement joins TRBV10-3 to TRBJ2-7, with 8 bases that match TRBD1. CDR3 length: 13 amino acids. In germline, CDR1 is ENHRY, CDR2 SYGVKD. CDR3 sequence: CAIRTGVMYEQHF. The CDR3 DNA reads as TGTGCCATCAGGACAGGGGTGATGTACGAGCAGCACTTC.

The table lists this clone with a few counts. The chain employs TRBV4-1 and TRBJ2-5, with TRBD2 matching 8 bases. Per the germline V gene, CDR1 is MGHRA and CDR2 is YSYEKL. The J segment lost 7 bases and the V segment lost 0 bases, leaving 7 bases of the junction unmatched. The CDR3 runs 15 residues. The CDR3 protein is CASSQDAGGAVTQYF. Here the CDR3 DNA reads TGCGCCAGCAGCCAAGATGCCGGGGGGGCCGTGACCCAGTACTTC.

This clone was seen many times. This chain joins TRBV11-3 and TRBJ1-2, with TRBD1 matching over 9 bases. This CDR3 region has 13 residues. The germline CDR1 and CDR2 sequences are SGHNT and YENEEA. V lost 4 bases, J lost 7 bases, and 4 bases stayed unmatched. CDR3 nucleotide sequence: TGTGCCAGCAGCTCAGGGACAGGGTTTGGCTACACCTTC. Its translation: CASSSGTGFGYTF.

This clone was seen at least ten times. This rearrangement joins TRBV11-2 to TRBJ2-4; TRBD2 matches at 9 bases. The CDR3 spans 16 residues. J was trimmed by 2 bases and V by 5 bases; bases with no gene match: 7. The germline gives CDR1 SGHAT, CDR2 FQNNGV. The CDR3 DNA reads as TGTGCCAGCAGCGTCCTGACTAGCGGACCCAAAAACATTCAGTACTTC. Encoded protein: CASSVLTSGPKNIQYF.

This clone was detected a few times. The V gene is TRBV6-2 or TRBV6-3, the J gene TRBJ2-1, with 9 bases that match TRBD2. CDR3 length: 17 residues. From germline, CDR1 is MNHEY and CDR2 SVGEGT. J gave up 5 bases and V 2 bases, and 10 bases lay outside the gene matches. CDR3 sequence reads: CASSYVGGRGPNNEQFF. As DNA, the CDR3 is TGTGCCAGCAGTTACGTCGGCGGGAGGGGGCCTAACAATGAGCAGTTCTTC.

This clone occurred a few times. The chain links TRBV20-1 to TRBJ2-3, with D possibly TRBD1 on 6 matching bases. The V gene lost 2 bases and the J gene lost 6 bases, with 24 bases spanning the gap. Germline lookup yields CDR1 DFQATT and CDR2 SNEGSKA (reference sequence). The CDR3 covers 17 residues. CDR3 sequence: CSARPTPDRSKPDTQYF. CDR3 in DNA: TGCAGTGCTAGACCCACCCCGGACAGATCGAAACCGGATACGCAGTATTTT.

In its sample, this clone was seen many times. The chain couples TRBV6-1 to TRBJ2-2; D gene ambiguous. This CDR3 comprises 13 residues. V shed 6 bases and J shed 4 bases, with 9 bases lying between them. CDR1 and CDR2 from the germline V gene are MNHNS and SASEGT. DNA of the CDR3: TGTGCCAGCAGAAAGGTAGCCACCGGGGAGCTGTTTTTT. It encodes CASRKVATGELFF.

This clone was seen ten or more times. This rearrangement joins TRBV10-2 to TRBJ1-1; no definite D call. The CDR3 length is 12 residues. Germline CDR1 and CDR2: WSHSY and SAAADI. The V end was cut by 9 bases, the J end by 1 base, with 9 bases between. For the CDR3, the DNA is TGCGCCAGTCGTGGGTCGAACACTGAAGCTTTCTTT. It codes for CASRGSNTEAFF.

This clone has at least ten counts. The chain carries TRBV10-3 and TRBJ2-7, with D unresolved. The germline CDR1 and CDR2 sequences are ENHRY and SYGVKD. Trimming took off 2 bases at V and 1 base at J, with 9 bases between the two ends. The CDR3 runs 14 residues. CDR3 loop: CAISERFWSYEQYF. CDR3 bases: TGTGCCATCAGTGAGAGGTTTTGGTCCTACGAGCAGTACTTC.

There are a few counts of this clone. A much bigger clone sits one base away, suggesting this may be a read error. The chain combines TRBV19 with TRBJ1-2, with D tentatively TRBD1 (5 bases). The CDR3 runs 12 residues. Germline assignment: CDR1 LNHDA and CDR2 SQIVND (reference sequence). The CDR3 protein is CASSWGSYGYIF. CDR3 DNA sequence: TGTGCCAGTAGTTGGGGGTCCTATGGCTACATCTTC. The entire variable domain, with the rest obtained from reference TRBV19 and TRBJ1-2, is as follows: DGGITQSPKYLFRKEGQNVTLSCEQNLNHDAMYWYRQDPGQGLRLIYYSQIVNDFQKGDIAEGYSVSREKKESFPLTVTSAQKNPTAFYLCASSWGSYGYIFGSGTRLTVV.

A word on this clone: This may be a read error: a much more frequent sequence differs by one nucleotide. The sample holds other DNA sequences that translate to the same CDR3. The chain links TRBV5-4 to TRBJ2-7; D might be TRBD1 (5 bases). The CDR3 is 14 amino acids. Germline V gene data show CDR1 as SGHNT and CDR2 as YYREEE (reference sequence). V was pared by 4 bases and J by 5 bases, with 16 bases between. In nucleotides, the CDR3 is TGTGCCAGCAGCCGGGCAGGGAATGGACACGAGCAGTACTTC. Translated: CASSRAGNGHEQYF.

Only a few counts were recorded for this clone. This may come from a read error, since a much larger clone is one base off. Other DNA sequences from this sample encode an identical CDR3 as well. The chain uses TRBV6-1 and TRBJ1-1; D is unresolved. The CDR3 consists of 14 residues. Germline V CDR1 and CDR2: MNHNS, SASEGT. In DNA, the CDR3 is TGTGCCAGCAGATCGATTACAACGAACACTGAAGCCTTCTTT. Translation gives CASRSITTNTEAFF.

The table lists this clone with a few counts. The rearrangement uses TRBV3-1 and TRBJ2-5; the D is unclear. Germline CDR1 reads LGHDT; CDR2 reads YNNKEL (reference sequence). The V gene lost 4 bases and the J gene lost 1 base, with 7 bases spanning the gap. The CDR3 is 13 amino acids. Here the CDR3 reads CASSPGIQETQYF. The CDR3 nucleotides are TGTGCCAGCAGCCCAGGAATCCAAGAGACCCAGTACTTC.